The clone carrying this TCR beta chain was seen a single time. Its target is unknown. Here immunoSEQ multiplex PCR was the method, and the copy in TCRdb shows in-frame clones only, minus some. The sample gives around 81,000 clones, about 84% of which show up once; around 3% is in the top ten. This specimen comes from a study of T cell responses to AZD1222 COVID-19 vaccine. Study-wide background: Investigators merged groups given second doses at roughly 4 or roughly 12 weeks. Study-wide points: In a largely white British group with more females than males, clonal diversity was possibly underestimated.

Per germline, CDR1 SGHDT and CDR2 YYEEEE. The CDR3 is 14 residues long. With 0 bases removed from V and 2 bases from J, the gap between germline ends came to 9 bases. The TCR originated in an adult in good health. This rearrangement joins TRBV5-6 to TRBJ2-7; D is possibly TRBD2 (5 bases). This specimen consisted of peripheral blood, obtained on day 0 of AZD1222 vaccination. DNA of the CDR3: TGTGCCAGCAGCTTGGACGGGATACCCTACGAGCAGTACTTC. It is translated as CASSLDGIPYEQYF.